The clone carrying this TCR beta chain appeared a few times. The sequenced template was cDNA made from the entire isolated RNA. The data were produced by immunoSEQ multiplex PCR, yet TCRdb's version contains in-frame clones alone and is incomplete. Among around 400,000 clones, about 16% were seen once, and the ten largest hold roughly 0.017%. This sample was included in a study of beta chain features in type 1 diabetes. This TCR came from a woman younger than 35 in good health. The sample was naive CD4+ T cells from blood.

CDR3 loop: CASSPQYTEAFF. Here the CDR3 DNA reads TGTGCCAGCAGCCCTCAGTATACTGAAGCTTTCTTT. The chain uses TRBV7-2 and TRBJ1-1; D not resolved. V was clipped by 5 bases and J by 5 bases, with 9 bases between them. Germline loops: CDR1 SGHTA, CDR2 FQGNSA. CDR3 length: 12 amino acids.